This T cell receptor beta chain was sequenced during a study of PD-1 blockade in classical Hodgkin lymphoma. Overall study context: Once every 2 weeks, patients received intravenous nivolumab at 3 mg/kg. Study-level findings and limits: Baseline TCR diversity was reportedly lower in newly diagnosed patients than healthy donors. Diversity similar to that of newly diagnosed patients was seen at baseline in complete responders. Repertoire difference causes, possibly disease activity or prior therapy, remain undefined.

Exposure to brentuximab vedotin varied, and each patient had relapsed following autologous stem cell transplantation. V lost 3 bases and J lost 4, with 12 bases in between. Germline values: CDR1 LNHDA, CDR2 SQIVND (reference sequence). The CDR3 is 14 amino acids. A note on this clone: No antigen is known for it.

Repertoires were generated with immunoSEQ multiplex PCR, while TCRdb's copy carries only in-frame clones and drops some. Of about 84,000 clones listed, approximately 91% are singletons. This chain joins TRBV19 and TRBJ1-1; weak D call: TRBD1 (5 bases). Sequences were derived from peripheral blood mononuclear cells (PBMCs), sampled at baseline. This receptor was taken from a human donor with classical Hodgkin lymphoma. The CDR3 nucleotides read TGTGCCAGTAGTATCGCGGGGGGGAGCACTGAAGCTTTCTTT. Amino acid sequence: CASSIAGGSTEAFF.